The 19 T cell receptor beta chains below were found in one sample sequenced in a study of shared clonotypes between healthy human individuals. The data were produced by immunoSEQ multiplex PCR, yet TCRdb's version contains in-frame clones alone and is incomplete. The sample includes 550,000 to 850,000 clones, approximately 79% of them seen just once. Sequenced material: memory CD4+ T cells sorted from blood. Subset described: CD45RA-negative fraction. The receptors come from a woman under 40 in good health.

The rearrangement links TRBV5-1 to TRBJ2-7, with TRBD2 identical over 10 bases. Germline V gives CDR1 SGHRS, CDR2 YFSETQ. The ends lost 5 bases at V and 4 bases at J; junction bases unmatched: 9. The CDR3 is 15 amino acids. Here the CDR3 reads CASRGFLAGAYEQYF. CDR3 sequence (DNA): TGCGCCAGCAGAGGGTTTCTAGCGGGAGCTTACGAGCAGTACTTC.

The V call is TRBV19, the J call TRBJ1-5, with D perhaps matching TRBD1 (5 bases). Trimming took off 9 bases at V and 2 bases at J, with 17 bases between the two ends. Germline V gene lookup returns CDR1 LNHDA and CDR2 SQIVND (reference sequence). This CDR3 spans 15 amino acids. The CDR3 spells CASTYWDDGNQPQHF. The CDR3 DNA sequence: TGTGCCAGCACGTATTGGGACGACGGCAATCAGCCCCAGCATTTT.

The chain recombines TRBV28 with TRBJ1-1, with D possibly TRBD1 on 5 matching bases. This CDR3 is built from 14 residues. Germline CDR1 MDHEN, CDR2 SYDVKM. V gave up 4 bases and J gave up 3 bases, with 12 bases separating them. The DNA for the CDR3 is TGTGCCAGCAGTTCGCGAGGGACGTACACTGAAGCTTTCTTT. It encodes CASSSRGTYTEAFF.

The gene calls are TRBV5-1 and TRBJ2-3; the D gene is possibly TRBD2 (6 bases). V was pared by 4 bases and J by 2 bases, with 14 bases between. Germline V gene sequence: CDR1 SGHRS, CDR2 YFSETQ. The CDR3 length is 15 residues. In DNA, the CDR3 is TGCGCCAGCAGCGATCACCAGCGGGCCACAGATACGCAGTATTTT. Translated, it gives CASSDHQRATDTQYF.

The V and J genes are TRBV7-2 and TRBJ2-3; either TRBD1 or TRBD2 may fit D (5 bases each). V was clipped by 2 bases and J by 3 bases, with 12 bases between them. CDR3 length equals 15 residues. Germline V gives CDR1 SGHTA, CDR2 FQGNSA. The CDR3: CASSLFGGSTDTQYF. The CDR3 nucleotides read TGTGCCAGCAGCTTATTTGGGGGATCGACAGATACGCAGTATTTT.

The chain is built from TRBV5-1 and TRBJ2-2; D gene ambiguous. The CDR3 consists of 14 residues. Germline V gene data show CDR1 as SGHRS and CDR2 as YFSETQ. V lost 2 bases to trimming and J lost 6 bases, with 11 bases between them. The CDR3 sequence: CASSFRLGSGELFF. For the CDR3, the DNA is TGCGCCAGCAGCTTTAGACTGGGCTCCGGGGAGCTGTTTTTT. The full variable domain, rest sourced from reference TRBV5-1 and TRBJ2-2, is KAGVTQTPRYLIKTRGQQVTLSCSPISGHRSVSWYQQTPGQGLQFLFEYFSETQRNKGNFPGRFSGRQFSNSRSEMNVSTLELGDSALYLCASSFRLGSGELFFGEGSRLTVL.

This chain connects TRBV11-3 to TRBJ2-1; TRBD2 matches at 7 bases. Germline assignment: CDR1 SGHNT and CDR2 YENEEA. The J segment lost 3 bases and the V segment lost 2 bases, leaving 4 bases of the junction unmatched. The CDR3 consists of 15 residues. As DNA, the CDR3 is TGTGCCAGCAGCTTACAGCGGGATAGCTACAATGAGCAGTTCTTC. It specifies CASSLQRDSYNEQFF.

This clone was found a few times. The chain has TRBV7-2 and TRBJ2-1; D not resolved. Trimming removed 5 bases at V and 6 bases at J, with 14 bases between. Looked up from germline, CDR1 is SGHTA and CDR2 is FQGNSA. The CDR3 has 14 amino acids. The CDR3: CASSQYLRSNEQFF. The CDR3 coding sequence is TGTGCCAGCAGCCAGTACCTCCGTAGCAATGAGCAGTTCTTC.

The chain uses TRBV21-1 and TRBJ1-5; TRBD1 reflects the table's D call only, with no check against the DNA. TRBV21-1 is designated a pseudogene. There are 19 residues in the CDR3. The CDR3 spells CASRPRRDSRPYSNQPQHF. The CDR3 nucleotides read TGTGCCAGCAGGCCTAGACGAGACAGCAGACCTTATAGCAATCAGCCCCAGCATTTT.

This clone has a handful of counts. This rearrangement joins TRBV11-2 to TRBJ2-7, with D perhaps matching TRBD2 (5 bases). The germline gives CDR1 SGHAT, CDR2 FQNNGV. V was clipped by 7 bases and J by 0 bases, with 13 bases between them. The CDR3 has 14 residues. Here the CDR3 DNA reads TGTGCCAGCAACCTCGCGACTAACTCCTACGAGCAGTACTTC. Its protein product is CASNLATNSYEQYF.

The chain has TRBV5-1 and TRBJ2-7; D uncertain. The CDR3 totals 12 residues. Germline V CDR1 and CDR2: SGHRS, YFSETQ. The ends were cut back, 4 bases at V and 3 bases at J, with 8 bases in the middle. The CDR3: CASSPTGYEQYF. CDR3 bases: TGCGCCAGCAGCCCGACTGGCTACGAGCAGTACTTC.

The CDR3 here is CASSQVSGERGSYEQYF. The CDR3 DNA reads TGCGCCAGCAGCCAAGTATCAGGGGAGAGGGGCTCCTACGAGCAGTACTTC. The chain links TRBV4-1 to TRBJ2-7; a possible D gene is TRBD1 (6 bases). The CDR3 contains 17 residues. V was clipped by 1 base and J by 0 bases, with 16 bases between them. Germline V gene data show CDR1 as MGHRA and CDR2 as YSYEKL.

The gene calls are TRBV19 and TRBJ2-3; D unresolved. Germline V gene sequence: CDR1 LNHDA, CDR2 SQIVND (reference sequence). V was trimmed by 3 bases and J by 5 bases, leaving 6 bases between them. The CDR3 is 12 amino acids. CDR3 sequence (DNA): TGTGCCAGTAGTATCATGGGAGATACGCAGTATTTT. Translating it yields CASSIMGDTQYF.

This clone was detected only a few times. This rearrangement joins TRBV5-4 to TRBJ1-4; TRBD1 is a possible D gene (5 bases). The germline gives CDR1 SGHNT, CDR2 YYREEE (reference sequence). V shed 4 bases and J shed 4 bases, with 14 bases lying between them. The CDR3 loop spans 15 amino acids. CDR3 amino acids: CASSAAGEGNEKLFF. Here the CDR3 DNA reads TGTGCCAGCAGCGCGGCGGGGGAGGGTAATGAAAAACTGTTTTTT.

This clone was counted at least ten times. DNA for the CDR3: TGCAGCGTTGAATACCTAGCGGGAGGTTCGCAGTACTTC. Translating gives CSVEYLAGGSQYF. The rearrangement joins TRBV29-1 to TRBJ2-5, with 11 bases lining up with TRBD2. The length of the CDR3 is 13 residues. V lost 2 bases, J lost 11 bases, and 7 bases stayed unmatched. CDR1 is SQVTM and CDR2 is ANQGSEA in the germline V gene.

The CDR3 region has the DNA TGTGCCAGCAGCGCTAGCGGGGGGTTCTACAATGAGCAGTTCTTC. Translating gives CASSASGGFYNEQFF. The V gene is TRBV11-2, the J gene TRBJ2-1, with TRBD2 matching 11 bases. The J segment lost 3 bases and the V segment lost 5 bases, leaving 3 bases of the junction unmatched. The CDR3 is made up of 15 amino acids. Germline assignment: CDR1 SGHAT and CDR2 FQNNGV.

The V and J genes are TRBV7-9 and TRBJ2-5; a possible D gene is TRBD1 (6 bases). TRBJ2-7 explains the end of the DNA better; the J call may be wrong. Germline V lookup: CDR1 SEHNR, CDR2 FQNEAQ (reference sequence). The CDR3 is made up of 13 amino acids. CDR3 loop: CASSPDSIYEQYF. Here the CDR3 DNA reads TGTGCCAGCAGCCCGGACAGTATCTACGAGCAGTACTTC.

The chain recombines TRBV19 with TRBJ2-2, with D uncertain. V was shortened by 1 base and J by 7 bases, with 10 bases between the two germline ends. Germline CDR1 and CDR2: LNHDA and SQIVND (reference sequence). This CDR3 is 14 amino acids long. The DNA for the CDR3 is TGTGCCAGTAGTATAGCTGGGATAAACGGGGAGCTGTTTTTT. Its protein product is CASSIAGINGELFF. Variable domain in full (rest from reference TRBV19 and TRBJ2-2): DGGITQSPKYLFRKEGQNVTLSCEQNLNHDAMYWYRQDPGQGLRLIYYSQIVNDFQKGDIAEGYSVSREKKESFPLTVTSAQKNPTAFYLCASSIAGINGELFFGEGSRLTVL.

The V call is TRBV4-2, the J call TRBJ1-4, with a tentative D call TRBD1 (5 bases). V was trimmed by 1 base and J by 7 bases, leaving 16 bases between them. From germline, CDR1 is LGHNA and CDR2 YNFKEQ. This CDR3 comprises 16 residues. CDR3 amino acids: CASSQGSGPDGEKLFF. The CDR3 nucleotides read TGTGCCAGCAGCCAAGGGTCAGGGCCGGATGGTGAAAAACTGTTTTTT.